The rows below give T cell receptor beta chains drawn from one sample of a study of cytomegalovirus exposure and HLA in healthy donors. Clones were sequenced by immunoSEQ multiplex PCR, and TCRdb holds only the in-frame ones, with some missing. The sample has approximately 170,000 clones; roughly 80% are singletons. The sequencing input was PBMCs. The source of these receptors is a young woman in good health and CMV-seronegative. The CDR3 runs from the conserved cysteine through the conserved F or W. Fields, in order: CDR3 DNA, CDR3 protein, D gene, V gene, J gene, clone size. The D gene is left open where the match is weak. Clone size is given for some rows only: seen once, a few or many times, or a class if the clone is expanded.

CDR3nt: TGCGCCAGCAGTACAGGGGTGGGCAATGAGCAGTTCTTC; CDR3aa: CASSTGVGNEQFF; d_gene: TRBD1; v_gene: TRBV5-1; j_gene: TRBJ2-1; abundance: few
CDR3nt: TGTGCCAGCAGCCAAGAGGGACTAGCGGGAGGGCCGGGAAAAGAGACCCAGTACTTC; CDR3aa: CASSQEGLAGGPGKETQYF; d_gene: TRBD2; v_gene: TRBV4-2; j_gene: TRBJ2-5; abundance: -
CDR3nt: TGTGCCAGCAGCTCCCCTTACGAGCAGTACTTC; CDR3aa: CASSSPYEQYF; d_gene: -; v_gene: TRBV7-9; j_gene: TRBJ2-7; abundance: -
CDR3nt: TGTGCCAGCACCGGGACAGGGGGCCAAGAGACCCAGTACTTC; CDR3aa: CASTGTGGQETQYF; d_gene: -; v_gene: TRBV21-1; j_gene: TRBJ2-5; abundance: -
CDR3nt: TGTGCCAGCTCACCGTCAGGTTCCGAAAAACTGTTTTTT; CDR3aa: CASSPSGSEKLFF; d_gene: -; v_gene: TRBV18; j_gene: TRBJ1-4; abundance: -
CDR3nt: TGTGCCAGCAGCCGAGGAAAGTTACCCTATGGCTACACCTTC; CDR3aa: CASSRGKLPYGYTF; d_gene: -; v_gene: TRBV9; j_gene: TRBJ1-2; abundance: -
CDR3nt: TGTGCCAGCAGCTTGGTGACTAGCGGCCCCTCGAGAGAGCAGTACTTC; CDR3aa: CASSLVTSGPSREQYF; d_gene: TRBD2; v_gene: TRBV5-6; j_gene: TRBJ2-7; abundance: -
CDR3nt: TGTGCCAGCAGGCTGTACGGGGTTAGCACAGATACGCAGTATTTT; CDR3aa: CASRLYGVSTDTQYF; d_gene: -; v_gene: TRBV2; j_gene: TRBJ2-3; abundance: -
CDR3nt: TGTGCCAGCAGCCAGGCTCGGACAGGGCTAGCCCCTGAAGCTTTCTTT; CDR3aa: CASSQARTGLAPEAFF; d_gene: TRBD1; v_gene: TRBV14; j_gene: TRBJ1-1; abundance: -
CDR3nt: TGTGCCAGCAGTACGGGGGACCGTTACTACGAGCAGTACTTC; CDR3aa: CASSTGDRYYEQYF; d_gene: -; v_gene: TRBV6-5; j_gene: TRBJ2-7; abundance: few
CDR3nt: TGTGCCAGCAGCCCGGACAACTCTGGAAACACCATATATTTT; CDR3aa: CASSPDNSGNTIYF; d_gene: -; v_gene: TRBV13; j_gene: TRBJ1-3; abundance: -
CDR3nt: TGTGCCAGCTTCGTCGGGGGCGAGCAGTACTTC; CDR3aa: CASFVGGEQYF; d_gene: -; v_gene: TRBV6-5; j_gene: TRBJ2-7; abundance: once
CDR3nt: TGTGCCTGGAGTGTACCGGGTAAGAACACTGAAGCTTTCTTT; CDR3aa: CAWSVPGKNTEAFF; d_gene: -; v_gene: TRBV30; j_gene: TRBJ1-1; abundance: -
CDR3nt: TGCGCCAGCAGCAACGGACTAGCGGGAGGTGTTGAGCAGTTCTTC; CDR3aa: CASSNGLAGGVEQFF; d_gene: TRBD2; v_gene: TRBV4-1; j_gene: TRBJ2-1; abundance: -
CDR3nt: TGTGCCAGCAGCCAAGAGACGGGAGGACCTTACGAGCAGTACTTC; CDR3aa: CASSQETGGPYEQYF; d_gene: TRBD2; v_gene: TRBV4-2; j_gene: TRBJ2-7; abundance: -
CDR3nt: TGTGTCAGAAGCGGAACAAGCCGGGACAGTACCTACGAGCAGTACTTC; CDR3aa: CVRSGTSRDSTYEQYF; d_gene: -; v_gene: TRBV7-5; j_gene: TRBJ2-7; abundance: once
CDR3nt: TGTGCCAGCTCACCTTCAGGTGTTTACGAGCAGTACTTC; CDR3aa: CASSPSGVYEQYF; d_gene: -; v_gene: TRBV18; j_gene: TRBJ2-7; abundance: -
CDR3nt: TGTGCCAGCAGCTTAGGACTAGCGGGAGAAGATACGCAGTATTTT; CDR3aa: CASSLGLAGEDTQYF; d_gene: TRBD2; v_gene: TRBV5-4; j_gene: TRBJ2-3; abundance: -
CDR3nt: TGTGCCAGCAGCTTAGGGACTAGAGTCCATGAGCAGTTCTTC; CDR3aa: CASSLGTRVHEQFF; d_gene: TRBD2; v_gene: TRBV7-2; j_gene: TRBJ2-1; abundance: -
CDR3nt: TGTGCCAGCACCTATGTTAGCTACGAGCAGTACTTC; CDR3aa: CASTYVSYEQYF; d_gene: -; v_gene: TRBV2; j_gene: TRBJ2-7; abundance: -
CDR3nt: TGTGCCAGCAGCAAGGTCGGAGGCATTCAGTACTTC; CDR3aa: CASSKVGGIQYF; d_gene: -; v_gene: TRBV5-6; j_gene: TRBJ2-4; abundance: -
CDR3nt: TGCGCCAGCAGCCAAGGGAGCCTGTGGGGGGAAGAGACCCAGTACTTC; CDR3aa: CASSQGSLWGEETQYF; d_gene: -; v_gene: TRBV4-3; j_gene: TRBJ2-5; abundance: -
CDR3nt: TGTGCCAGCAGCGTCCTAGCGGAAGGTTACAATGAGCAGTTCTTC; CDR3aa: CASSVLAEGYNEQFF; d_gene: TRBD2; v_gene: TRBV9; j_gene: TRBJ2-1; abundance: -
CDR3nt: TGTGCCAGCAGCCTCACTAGCTTGGGCACAGATACGCAGTATTTT; CDR3aa: CASSLTSLGTDTQYF; d_gene: -; v_gene: TRBV7-3; j_gene: TRBJ2-3; abundance: -
CDR3nt: TGTGCCAGCAGACTTGCAACTAATGAAAAACTGTTTTTT; CDR3aa: CASRLATNEKLFF; d_gene: -; v_gene: TRBV6-1; j_gene: TRBJ1-4; abundance: -
CDR3nt: TGTGCCAGCAGCAGCCCCGTGGGGCGTGTGGGGACTGAAAGTACTTACGAGCAGTACTTC; CDR3aa: CASSSPVGRVGTESTYEQYF; d_gene: -; v_gene: TRBV5-4; j_gene: TRBJ2-7; abundance: -
CDR3nt: TGCAGCGCTGATTCAGGGGCTGGAAACACCATATATTTT; CDR3aa: CSADSGAGNTIYF; d_gene: -; v_gene: TRBV29-1; j_gene: TRBJ1-3; abundance: -
CDR3nt: TGCGCCAGCAGTTTTTCTGGACAGGGAACCTCCGGGGAGCTGTTTTTT; CDR3aa: CASSFSGQGTSGELFF; d_gene: TRBD1; v_gene: TRBV5-1; j_gene: TRBJ2-2; abundance: -
CDR3nt: TGTGCCAGCAGCCAAGGAGTTCAGGGCGGAGAGCCCCAGCATTTT; CDR3aa: CASSQGVQGGEPQHF; d_gene: -; v_gene: TRBV4-2; j_gene: TRBJ1-5; abundance: -
CDR3nt: TGTGCCAGCACCCATGGGACTGCCCAAGAGACCCAGTACTTC; CDR3aa: CASTHGTAQETQYF; d_gene: -; v_gene: TRBV6-1; j_gene: TRBJ2-5; abundance: -
CDR3nt: TGCAGTGCTAGCTTTGCGAACGAGCAGTACTTC; CDR3aa: CSASFANEQYF; d_gene: -; v_gene: TRBV20-1; j_gene: TRBJ2-7; abundance: -
CDR3nt: TGTGCCAGCAGCCAGAACGGAGGGGTAGAGCCCCAGCATTTT; CDR3aa: CASSQNGGVEPQHF; d_gene: -; v_gene: TRBV7-6; j_gene: TRBJ1-5; abundance: -
CDR3nt: TGTGCCAGCATGCTGGAGGAGACCCAGTACTTC; CDR3aa: CASMLEETQYF; d_gene: -; v_gene: TRBV28; j_gene: TRBJ2-5; abundance: -
CDR3nt: TGTGCCAGCAGGGGGCTGCCGGATCAGCCCCAGCATTTT; CDR3aa: CASRGLPDQPQHF; d_gene: -; v_gene: TRBV2; j_gene: TRBJ1-5; abundance: -
CDR3nt: TGTGCCAGCAGTGATTTCCAGGGGCGCGAGGGCACCGGGGAGCTGTTTTTT; CDR3aa: CASSDFQGREGTGELFF; d_gene: -; v_gene: TRBV2; j_gene: TRBJ2-2; abundance: -
CDR3nt: TGTGCCAGCAGCCCCAACACAGGCTTCAATGAGCAGTTCTTC; CDR3aa: CASSPNTGFNEQFF; d_gene: -; v_gene: TRBV13; j_gene: TRBJ2-1; abundance: -
CDR3nt: TGTGCCAGCGTAGGCCGGGACAGGGGCAATGAGCAGTTCTTC; CDR3aa: CASVGRDRGNEQFF; d_gene: TRBD1; v_gene: TRBV28; j_gene: TRBJ2-1; abundance: few
CDR3nt: TGTGCCAGCAGTGAAGCTGATGGGGGGACTAGCGATTACAATGAGCAGTTCTTC; CDR3aa: CASSEADGGTSDYNEQFF; d_gene: TRBD2; v_gene: TRBV2; j_gene: TRBJ2-1; abundance: -
CDR3nt: TGTGCCAGCAGACCCTACAGGGATAGCAATCAGCCCCAGCATTTT; CDR3aa: CASRPYRDSNQPQHF; d_gene: -; v_gene: TRBV6-5; j_gene: TRBJ1-5; abundance: -
CDR3nt: TGTGCCAGCAGCGTAGATGAAGCGGGAGATACGCAGTATTTT; CDR3aa: CASSVDEAGDTQYF; d_gene: -; v_gene: TRBV9; j_gene: TRBJ2-3; abundance: few
CDR3nt: TGTGCCAGTAGAATAGCGGGAGGCGGGGAGACCCAGTACTTC; CDR3aa: CASRIAGGGETQYF; d_gene: TRBD2; v_gene: TRBV19; j_gene: TRBJ2-5; abundance: -
CDR3nt: TGTGCCAGCAGTTTAGCGGGAGCTATAGACGAGCAGTACTTC; CDR3aa: CASSLAGAIDEQYF; d_gene: TRBD2; v_gene: TRBV27; j_gene: TRBJ2-7; abundance: once
CDR3nt: TGTTCCAGCAGCTCGGATCGGACAGAGACCTACAATGAGCAGTTCTTC; CDR3aa: CSSSSDRTETYNEQFF; d_gene: -; v_gene: TRBV7-9; j_gene: TRBJ2-1; abundance: -
CDR3nt: TGTGCCAGCAGAGGGACAGGCAGTAATCAGCCCCAGCATTTT; CDR3aa: CASRGTGSNQPQHF; d_gene: TRBD1; v_gene: TRBV28; j_gene: TRBJ1-5; abundance: -
CDR3nt: TGTGCCAGCAGCTTGAGTGGCTCCTACGAGCAGTACTTC; CDR3aa: CASSLSGSYEQYF; d_gene: -; v_gene: TRBV7-6; j_gene: TRBJ2-7; abundance: once
CDR3nt: TGTGCCAGCAGCTTGGAGGCACACAGCTACCTCTCTGGGGCCAACGTCCTGACTTTC; CDR3aa: CASSLEAHSYLSGANVLTF; d_gene: -; v_gene: TRBV5-4; j_gene: TRBJ2-6; abundance: few
CDR3nt: TGTGCCACCAGCGACTCTCGCTACTACAATGAGCAGTTCTTC; CDR3aa: CATSDSRYYNEQFF; d_gene: -; v_gene: TRBV15; j_gene: TRBJ2-1; abundance: -
CDR3nt: TGTTCCAGCAGCTTAGGAAGAAACAGGGGAGCTTTCTTT; CDR3aa: CSSSLGRNRGAFF; d_gene: TRBD1; v_gene: TRBV7-9; j_gene: TRBJ1-1; abundance: -
CDR3nt: TGTGCCAGCAGCCCTTCCGTCCCGGGACAGGGGAACACTGAAGCTTTCTTT; CDR3aa: CASSPSVPGQGNTEAFF; d_gene: TRBD1; v_gene: TRBV2; j_gene: TRBJ1-1; abundance: -
CDR3nt: TGTGCCAGCAGCTTCCGGACAGGCGAAAGCTCCTATAATTCACCCCTCCACTTT; CDR3aa: CASSFRTGESSYNSPLHF; d_gene: TRBD1; v_gene: TRBV11-2; j_gene: TRBJ1-6; abundance: -
CDR3nt: TGTGCCAGCAGTTTAGCGGGAGGGGACAATGAGCAGTTCTTC; CDR3aa: CASSLAGGDNEQFF; d_gene: TRBD2; v_gene: TRBV6-5; j_gene: TRBJ2-1; abundance: -
CDR3nt: TGTGCCAGCAGCTTGTTGGCTAGCGGGAGCGGCGAGCAGTACTTC; CDR3aa: CASSLLASGSGEQYF; d_gene: TRBD2; v_gene: TRBV5-4; j_gene: TRBJ2-7; abundance: few